The entry below gives a single TCR beta chain sequence along with its context. The data stem from a study of blood T cell repertoires in COVID-19. CDR3 length: 14 amino acids. Germline V lookup: CDR1 SQVTM, CDR2 ANQGSEA. V dropped 4 bases and J dropped 9 bases, with 21 bases sitting between them. The table came from immunoSEQ multiplex PCR; TCRdb's copy has only in-frame clones and leaves some out. The sample carries about 40,000 clones, about 79% recorded once. The material sequenced was peripheral blood. The chain has TRBV29-1 and TRBJ1-2, with D perhaps matching TRBD1 (5 bases). The source is a human donor with acute or convalescent COVID-19. The donor label of this sample is uncertain. In nucleotides, the CDR3 is TGCAGCGTTGGTACCGTACAGGCGGTGGCCCGCTACACCTTC. Translated: CSVGTVQAVARYTF.